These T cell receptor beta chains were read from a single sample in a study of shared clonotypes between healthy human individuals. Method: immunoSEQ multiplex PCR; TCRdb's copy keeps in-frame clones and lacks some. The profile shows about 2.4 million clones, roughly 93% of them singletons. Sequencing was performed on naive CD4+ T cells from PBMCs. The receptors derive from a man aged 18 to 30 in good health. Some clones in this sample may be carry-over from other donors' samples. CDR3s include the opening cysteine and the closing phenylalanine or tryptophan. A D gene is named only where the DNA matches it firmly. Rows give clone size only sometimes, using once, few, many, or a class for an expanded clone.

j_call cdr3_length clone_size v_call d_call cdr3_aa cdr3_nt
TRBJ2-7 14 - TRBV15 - CATSRSYRESEQYF TGTGCCACCAGCAGAAGTTACAGGGAATCCGAGCAGTACTTC
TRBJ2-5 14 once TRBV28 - CASSGRSGRETQYF TGTGCCAGCAGTGGGAGAAGCGGGCGAGAGACCCAGTACTTC
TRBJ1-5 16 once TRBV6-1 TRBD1 CASSEIGQVGNQPQHF TGTGCCAGCAGTGAGATCGGACAGGTGGGCAATCAGCCCCAGCATTTT
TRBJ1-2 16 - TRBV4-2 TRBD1 CASSHQTGTEIYGYTF TGTGCCAGCAGCCACCAAACCGGGACAGAAATCTATGGCTACACCTTC
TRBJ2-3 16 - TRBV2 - CASSEQAGRSADTQYF TGTGCCAGCAGTGAGCAGGCAGGGAGGAGTGCAGATACGCAGTATTTT
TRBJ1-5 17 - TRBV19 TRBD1 CASSNPPWTGPNQPQHF TGTGCCAGTAGTAATCCCCCCTGGACAGGTCCGAATCAGCCCCAGCATTTT
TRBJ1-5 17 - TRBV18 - CASSTRVAAASNQPQHF TGTGCCAGTTCCACCAGGGTGGCAGCTGCTAGCAATCAGCCCCAGCATTTT
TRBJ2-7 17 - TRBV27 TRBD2 CASSLESGIGLDYEQYF TGTGCCAGCAGTTTAGAGAGCGGGATAGGGTTGGACTACGAGCAGTACTTC
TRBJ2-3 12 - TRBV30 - CAWTAVENTQYF TGTGCCTGGACTGCCGTAGAGAATACGCAGTATTTT
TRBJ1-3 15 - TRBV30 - CACTNLGFSGNTIYF TGTGCCTGCACTAATCTGGGATTCTCTGGAAACACCATATATTTT
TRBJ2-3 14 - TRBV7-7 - CASSPGTRTDTQYF TGTGCCAGCAGCCCAGGGACACGCACAGATACGCAGTATTTT
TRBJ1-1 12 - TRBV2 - CASSPDMPEAFF TGTGCCAGCAGTCCAGACATGCCCGAAGCTTTCTTT
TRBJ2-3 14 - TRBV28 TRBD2 CASSSSGATDTQYF TGTGCCAGCAGTTCCAGCGGGGCCACAGATACGCAGTATTTT
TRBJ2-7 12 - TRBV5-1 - CASSLLPYEQYF TGCGCCAGCAGCTTGCTTCCCTACGAGCAGTACTTC
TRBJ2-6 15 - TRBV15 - CATSTRQRKANVLTF TGTGCCACCAGCACTCGACAGAGGAAGGCCAACGTCCTGACTTTC
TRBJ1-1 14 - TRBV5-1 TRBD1 CASSELTGGTEAFF TGCGCCAGCAGCGAACTGACAGGGGGTACTGAAGCTTTCTTT
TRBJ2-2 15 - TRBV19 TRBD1 CASSGTVLNTGELFF TGTGCCAGTAGCGGGACAGTACTGAACACCGGGGAGCTGTTTTTT
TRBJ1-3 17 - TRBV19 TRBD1 CASRPGQGFDSGNTIYF TGTGCCAGTAGGCCGGGACAGGGGTTTGATTCTGGAAACACCATATATTTT
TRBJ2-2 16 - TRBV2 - CASRGGLQGHTGELFF TGTGCCAGCAGGGGAGGTCTACAGGGACACACCGGGGAGCTGTTTTTT
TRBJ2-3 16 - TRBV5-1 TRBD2 CASSLISGSGTDTQYF TGCGCCAGCAGCCTTATAAGCGGGAGTGGCACAGATACGCAGTATTTT
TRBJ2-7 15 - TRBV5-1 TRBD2 CASSPLAGGPDEQYF TGCGCCAGCAGCCCACTAGCGGGAGGGCCGGACGAGCAGTACTTC
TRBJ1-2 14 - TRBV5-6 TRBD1 CASSLPGGRYGYTF TGTGCCAGCAGCTTGCCAGGGGGACGCTATGGCTACACCTTC